The source of this T cell receptor (beta chain) is a study of T cells after yellow fever vaccination. TCRdb redid the calling of the 5' RACE reads with MiXCR, one entry per CDR3 protein. The sample has just under 600,000 distinct CDR3 sequences; roughly 13% are singletons. The table lists this clonotype with a few counts. The CDR3 has 16 amino acids. Germline-derived CDR1 and CDR2 are SGHVS and FQNEAQ. The germline V and J ends were trimmed by 1 base and 2 bases, with 13 bases remaining between them. The V and J genes are TRBV7-8 and TRBJ2-3; D remains ambiguous. The sample in question was PBMCs, obtained on the day of the yellow fever booster vaccination. The clonotype originates from a man aged 25-45 years who received the YFV17D yellow fever vaccine. CDR3 nucleotide sequence: TGTGCCAGCAGCTTAGTTTATACTGTCTACACAGATACGCAGTATTTT. Translating it yields CASSLVYTVYTDTQYF.